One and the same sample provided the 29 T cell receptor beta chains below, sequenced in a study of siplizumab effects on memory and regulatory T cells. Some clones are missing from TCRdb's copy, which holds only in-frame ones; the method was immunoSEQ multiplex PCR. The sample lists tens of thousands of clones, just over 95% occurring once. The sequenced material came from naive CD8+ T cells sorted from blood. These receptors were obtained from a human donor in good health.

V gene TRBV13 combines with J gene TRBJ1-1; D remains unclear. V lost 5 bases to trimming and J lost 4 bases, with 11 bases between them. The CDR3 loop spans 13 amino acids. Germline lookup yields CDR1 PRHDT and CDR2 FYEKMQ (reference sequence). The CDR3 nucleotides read TGTGCCAGCAGCCCAGCAGTGGGCACTGAAGCTTTCTTT. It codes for CASSPAVGTEAFF.

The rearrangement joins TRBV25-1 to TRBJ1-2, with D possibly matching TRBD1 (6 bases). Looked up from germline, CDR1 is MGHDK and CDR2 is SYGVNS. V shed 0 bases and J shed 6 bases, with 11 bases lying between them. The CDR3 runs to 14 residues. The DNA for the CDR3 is TGTGCCAGCAGTGAATATGGGGGGCGGAATGGCTACACCTTC. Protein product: CASSEYGGRNGYTF.

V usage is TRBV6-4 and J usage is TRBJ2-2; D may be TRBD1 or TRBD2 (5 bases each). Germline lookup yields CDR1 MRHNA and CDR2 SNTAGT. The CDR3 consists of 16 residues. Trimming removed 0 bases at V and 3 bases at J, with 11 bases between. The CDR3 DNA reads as TGTGCCAGCAGTGACTCGGGGGAGTTCGACACCGGGGAGCTGTTTTTT. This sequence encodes CASSDSGEFDTGELFF.

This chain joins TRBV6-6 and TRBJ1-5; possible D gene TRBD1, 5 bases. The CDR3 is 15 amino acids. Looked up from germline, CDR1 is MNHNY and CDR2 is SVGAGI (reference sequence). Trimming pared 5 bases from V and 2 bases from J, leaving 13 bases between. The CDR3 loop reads CASSPAGLGNQPQHF. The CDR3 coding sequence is TGTGCCAGCAGTCCCGCGGGACTGGGCAATCAGCCCCAGCATTTT.

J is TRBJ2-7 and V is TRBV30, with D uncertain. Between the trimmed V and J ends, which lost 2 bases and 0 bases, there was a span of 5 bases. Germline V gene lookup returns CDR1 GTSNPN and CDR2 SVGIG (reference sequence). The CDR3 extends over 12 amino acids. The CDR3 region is CAWSSASYEQYF. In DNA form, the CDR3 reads TGTGCCTGGAGTAGTGCCTCCTACGAGCAGTACTTC.

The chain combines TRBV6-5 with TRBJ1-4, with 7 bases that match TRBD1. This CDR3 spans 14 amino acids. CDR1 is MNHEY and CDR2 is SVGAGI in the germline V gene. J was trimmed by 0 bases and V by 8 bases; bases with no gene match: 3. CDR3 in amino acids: CASLGTATNEKLFF. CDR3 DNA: TGTGCCAGCTTAGGGACAGCAACTAATGAAAAACTGTTTTTT.

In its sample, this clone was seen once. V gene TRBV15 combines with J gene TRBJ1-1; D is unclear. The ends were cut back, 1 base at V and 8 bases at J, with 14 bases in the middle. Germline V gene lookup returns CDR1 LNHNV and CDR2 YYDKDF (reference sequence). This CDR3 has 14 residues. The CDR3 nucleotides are TGTGCCACCAGCAGAGCCTCTTCCTCTAGGGAAGCTTTCTTT. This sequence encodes CATSRASSSREAFF.

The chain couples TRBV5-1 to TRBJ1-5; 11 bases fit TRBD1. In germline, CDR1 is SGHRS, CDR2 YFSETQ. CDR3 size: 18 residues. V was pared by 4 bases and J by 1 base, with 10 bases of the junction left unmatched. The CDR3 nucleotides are TGCGCCAGCAGCGGGACAGGGGGGAACTCCTTAAGCAATCAGCCCCAGCATTTT. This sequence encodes CASSGTGGNSLSNQPQHF. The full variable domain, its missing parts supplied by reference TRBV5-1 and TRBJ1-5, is KAGVTQTPRYLIKTRGQQVTLSCSPISGHRSVSWYQQTPGQGLQFLFEYFSETQRNKGNFPGRFSGRQFSNSRSEMNVSTLELGDSALYLCASSGTGGNSLSNQPQHFGDGTRLSIL.

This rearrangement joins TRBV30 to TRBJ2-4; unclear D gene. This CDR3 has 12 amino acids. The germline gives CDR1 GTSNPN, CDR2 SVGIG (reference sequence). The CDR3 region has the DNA TGTGCTTTGAGAGACAACAAAAACATTCAGTACTTC. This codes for CALRDNKNIQYF.

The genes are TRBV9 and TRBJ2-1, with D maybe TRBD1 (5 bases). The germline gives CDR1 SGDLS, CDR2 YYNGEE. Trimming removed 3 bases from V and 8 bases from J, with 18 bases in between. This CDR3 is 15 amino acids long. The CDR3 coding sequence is TGTGCCAGCAGCGCTCAGGGAAGAACATGGGATGAGCAGTTCTTC. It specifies CASSAQGRTWDEQFF.

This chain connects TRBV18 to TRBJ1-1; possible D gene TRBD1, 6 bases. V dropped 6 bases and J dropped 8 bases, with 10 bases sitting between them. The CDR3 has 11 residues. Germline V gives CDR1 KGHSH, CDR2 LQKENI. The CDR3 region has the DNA TGTGCCAGCTCGCTTACAGGGGAAGCTTTCTTT. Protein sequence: CASSLTGEAFF.

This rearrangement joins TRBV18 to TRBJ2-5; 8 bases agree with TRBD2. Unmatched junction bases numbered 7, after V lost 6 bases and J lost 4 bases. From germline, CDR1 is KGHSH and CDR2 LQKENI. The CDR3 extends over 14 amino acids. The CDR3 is CASSKSRGGETQYF. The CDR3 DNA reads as TGTGCCAGCTCCAAGTCCCGGGGGGGAGAGACCCAGTACTTC.

In DNA, the CDR3 is TGTGCCAGCAGCGTGATCTCTGGGGCCAACGTCCTGACTTTC. It specifies CASSVISGANVLTF. This chain joins TRBV9 and TRBJ2-6; D remains unclear. The CDR3 runs 14 residues. Germline assignment: CDR1 SGDLS and CDR2 YYNGEE. Trimming took off 2 bases at V and 0 bases at J, with 3 bases between the two ends.

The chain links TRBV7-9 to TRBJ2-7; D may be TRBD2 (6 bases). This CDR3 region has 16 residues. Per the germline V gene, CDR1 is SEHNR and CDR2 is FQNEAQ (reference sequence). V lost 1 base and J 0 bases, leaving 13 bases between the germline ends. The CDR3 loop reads CASSLGDKRVSYEQYF. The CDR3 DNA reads TGTGCCAGCAGCTTAGGGGATAAGCGGGTCTCCTACGAGCAGTACTTC.

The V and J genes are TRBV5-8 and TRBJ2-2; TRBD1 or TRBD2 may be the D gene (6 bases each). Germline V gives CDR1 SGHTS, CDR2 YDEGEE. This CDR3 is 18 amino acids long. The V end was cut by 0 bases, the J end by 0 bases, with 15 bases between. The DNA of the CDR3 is TGTGCCAGCAGCTTGGGCGGGACACTTTTTCCGAACACCGGGGAGCTGTTTTTT. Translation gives CASSLGGTLFPNTGELFF.

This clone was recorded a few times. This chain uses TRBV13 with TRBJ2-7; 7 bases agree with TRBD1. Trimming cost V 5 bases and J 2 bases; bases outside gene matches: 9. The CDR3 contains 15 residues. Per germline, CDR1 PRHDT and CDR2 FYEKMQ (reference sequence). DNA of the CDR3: TGTGCCAGCAGCGCCCCACGGACAGGCACCTACGAGCAGTACTTC. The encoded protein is CASSAPRTGTYEQYF.

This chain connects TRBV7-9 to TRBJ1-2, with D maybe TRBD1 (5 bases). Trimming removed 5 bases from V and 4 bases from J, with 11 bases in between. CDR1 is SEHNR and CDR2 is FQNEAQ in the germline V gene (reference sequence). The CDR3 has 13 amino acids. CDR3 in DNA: TGTGCCAGCAGCCACGGGACGGGCTATGGCTACACCTTC. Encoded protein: CASSHGTGYGYTF.

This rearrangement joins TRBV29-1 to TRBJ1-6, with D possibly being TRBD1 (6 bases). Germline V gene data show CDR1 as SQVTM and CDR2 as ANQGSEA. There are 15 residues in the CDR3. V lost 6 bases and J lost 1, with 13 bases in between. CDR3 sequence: CSVRAGASYNSPLHF. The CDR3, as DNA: TGCAGCGTCCGGGCGGGGGCTTCCTATAATTCACCCCTCCACTTT.

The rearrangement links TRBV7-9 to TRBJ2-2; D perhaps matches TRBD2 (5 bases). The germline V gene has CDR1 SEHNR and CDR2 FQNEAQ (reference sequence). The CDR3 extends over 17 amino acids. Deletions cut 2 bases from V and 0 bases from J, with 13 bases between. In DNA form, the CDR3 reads TGTGCCAGCAGCTTATTGTTACTAGGAACGAACACCGGGGAGCTGTTTTTT. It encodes CASSLLLLGTNTGELFF. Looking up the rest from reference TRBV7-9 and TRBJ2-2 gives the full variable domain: DTGVSQNPRHKITKRGQNVTFRCDPISEHNRLYWYRQTLGQGPEFLTYFQNEAQLEKSRLLSDRFSAERPKGSFSTLEIQRTEQGDSAMYLCASSLLLLGTNTGELFFGEGSRLTVL.

The CDR3 nucleotides read TGCGCCAGCAGCCCCGAGGGCAGGGGAGAGACCCAGTACTTC. This sequence encodes CASSPEGRGETQYF. V usage is TRBV4-1 and J usage is TRBJ2-5, with D possibly matching TRBD1 (6 bases). V was cut by 4 bases and J by 4 bases, with 13 bases left in between. This CDR3 has 14 residues. CDR1 is MGHRA, CDR2 YSYEKL, per germline.

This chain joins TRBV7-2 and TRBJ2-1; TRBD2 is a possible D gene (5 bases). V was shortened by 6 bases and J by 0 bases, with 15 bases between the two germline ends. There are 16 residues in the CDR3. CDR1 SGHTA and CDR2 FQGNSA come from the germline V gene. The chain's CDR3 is CASRQTLGSSYNEQFF. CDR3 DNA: TGTGCCAGCAGACAAACCTTGGGGAGCTCCTACAATGAGCAGTTCTTC.

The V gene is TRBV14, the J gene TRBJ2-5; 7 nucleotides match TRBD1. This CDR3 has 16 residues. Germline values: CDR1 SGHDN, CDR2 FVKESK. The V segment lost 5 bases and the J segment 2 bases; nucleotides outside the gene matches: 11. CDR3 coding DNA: TGTGCCAGCAGCGATTATAGAGGGACAGCACAAGAGACCCAGTACTTC. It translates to CASSDYRGTAQETQYF.

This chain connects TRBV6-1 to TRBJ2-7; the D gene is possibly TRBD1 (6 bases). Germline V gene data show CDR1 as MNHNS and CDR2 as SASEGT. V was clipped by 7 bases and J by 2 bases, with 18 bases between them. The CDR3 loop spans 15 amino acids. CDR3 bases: TGTGCCAGCAAGCCTTATTCAGGGGTAGCCTACGAGCAGTACTTC. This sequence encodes CASKPYSGVAYEQYF.

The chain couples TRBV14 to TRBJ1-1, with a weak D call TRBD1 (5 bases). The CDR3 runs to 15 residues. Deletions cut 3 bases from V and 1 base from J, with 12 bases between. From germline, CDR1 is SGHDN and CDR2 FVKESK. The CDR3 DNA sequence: TGTGCCAGCAGCCACTTGACTAGGGGGAACACTGAAGCTTTCTTT. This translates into CASSHLTRGNTEAFF.

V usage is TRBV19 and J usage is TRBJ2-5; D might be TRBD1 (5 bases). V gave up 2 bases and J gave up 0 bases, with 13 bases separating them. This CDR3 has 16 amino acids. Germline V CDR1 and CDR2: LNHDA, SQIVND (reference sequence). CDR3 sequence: CASSISDTKYQETQYF. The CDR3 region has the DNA TGTGCCAGTAGTATATCGGACACGAAGTACCAAGAGACCCAGTACTTC.

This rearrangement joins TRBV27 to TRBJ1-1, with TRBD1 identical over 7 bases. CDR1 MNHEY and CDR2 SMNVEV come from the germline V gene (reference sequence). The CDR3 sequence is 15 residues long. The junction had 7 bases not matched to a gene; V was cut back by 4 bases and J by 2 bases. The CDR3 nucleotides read TGTGCCAGCAGTTCGGGACAGTTTAGAAACACTGAAGCTTTCTTT. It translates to CASSSGQFRNTEAFF.

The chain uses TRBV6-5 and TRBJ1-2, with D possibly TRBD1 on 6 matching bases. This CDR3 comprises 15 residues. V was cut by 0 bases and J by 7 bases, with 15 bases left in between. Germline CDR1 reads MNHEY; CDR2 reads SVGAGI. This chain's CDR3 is CASSYSVTGSIGYTF. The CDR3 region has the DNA TGTGCCAGCAGTTACTCAGTGACAGGATCGATTGGCTACACCTTC.

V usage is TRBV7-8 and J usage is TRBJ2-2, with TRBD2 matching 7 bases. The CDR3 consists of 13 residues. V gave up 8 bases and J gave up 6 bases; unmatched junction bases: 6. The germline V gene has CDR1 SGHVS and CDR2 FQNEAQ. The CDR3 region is CASLAAVPGELFF. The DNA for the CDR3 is TGTGCCAGCCTAGCGGCGGTCCCCGGGGAGCTGTTTTTT.

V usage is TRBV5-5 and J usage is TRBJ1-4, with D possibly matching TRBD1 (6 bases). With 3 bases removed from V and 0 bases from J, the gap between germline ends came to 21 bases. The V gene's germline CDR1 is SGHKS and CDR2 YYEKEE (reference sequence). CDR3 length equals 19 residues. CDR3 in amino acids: CASSSLQETGLSTNEKLFF. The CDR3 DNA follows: TGTGCCAGCAGCTCCTTACAGGAGACAGGTTTATCAACTAATGAAAAACTGTTTTTT.